The 2 T cell receptor beta chains reported below all come from one sample, sequenced in a study of blood T cell repertoires in COVID-19. TCRdb keeps only in-frame clones here, not all; method: immunoSEQ multiplex PCR. The table records 200,000 or so clones, about 85% of them present only once. The specimen was peripheral blood. The receptors were gathered from a man in his fifties or sixties with COVID-19, enrolled during active disease.

V is TRBV27 and J is TRBJ1-2, with 8 bases aligning to TRBD1. The CDR3 spans 12 residues. Germline V CDR1 and CDR2: MNHEY, SMNVEV (reference sequence). After removal of 6 bases from V and 8 bases from J, the junction contained 5 bases not matched to a gene. The CDR3 sequence is CASRPAGGGYTF. The CDR3 bases are TGTGCCAGCAGACCCGCAGGGGGCGGCTACACCTTC.

The CDR3 protein is CASSFPGQFYGYTF. The CDR3 DNA sequence: TGTGCCAGCAGTTTCCCGGGACAGTTCTATGGCTACACCTTC. This chain uses TRBV28 with TRBJ1-2; TRBD1 aligns across 7 bases. J lost 4 bases, V lost 3 bases, and 5 bases had no gene match. The CDR3 extends over 14 amino acids. CDR1 is MDHEN and CDR2 is SYDVKM in the germline V gene.